This passage covers 32 T cell receptor beta chains from one sample sequenced in a study of shared clonotypes between healthy human individuals. Here immunoSEQ multiplex PCR was the method, and the copy in TCRdb shows in-frame clones only, minus some. This sample yields about 2.4 million clones, of which around nine tenths are seen a single time; 0.13% to 0.15% belongs to the top ten. The sample taken for sequencing was naive CD4+ T cells sorted from blood. Subset specified: CD45RA+ positively selected. Source of these receptors: a man aged 18 to 30 in good health.

The chain carries TRBV19 and TRBJ1-1; maybe TRBD1 (5 bases). The CDR3 totals 13 residues. Germline V CDR1 and CDR2: LNHDA, SQIVND (reference sequence). V lost 4 bases to trimming and J lost 5 bases, with 11 bases between them. The CDR3 nucleotides are TGTGCCAGTAGTAGGTTGGGGGGAACTGAAGCTTTCTTT. Residues: CASSRLGGTEAFF.

The rearrangement uses TRBV7-9 and TRBJ2-3, with 9 nucleotides matching TRBD1. Germline V lookup: CDR1 SEHNR, CDR2 FQNEAQ (reference sequence). CDR3 size: 15 residues. Germline trimming cut 6 bases from V and 1 base from J; bases unmatched to any gene: 5. This chain's CDR3 is CASRHDRGGTDTQYF. In DNA form, the CDR3 reads TGTGCCAGCAGACACGACAGGGGGGGCACAGATACGCAGTATTTT.

This clone was counted once. The chain is built from TRBV4-1 and TRBJ1-6; D is unresolved. V lost 4 bases, J lost 0 bases, and 13 bases lay in between. The CDR3 consists of 17 residues. Germline V gene lookup returns CDR1 MGHRA and CDR2 YSYEKL. CDR3 sequence reads: CASSPHSTFSYNSPLHF. The CDR3 bases are TGCGCCAGCAGCCCTCACAGTACCTTCTCCTATAATTCACCCCTCCACTTT.

The V gene is TRBV9, the J gene TRBJ1-1; D remains ambiguous. Per germline, CDR1 SGDLS and CDR2 YYNGEE. The ends were cut back, 0 bases at V and 1 base at J, with 10 bases in the middle. The CDR3 is 15 amino acids. The CDR3, as DNA: TGTGCCAGCAGCGTAGCGCCGCGGACGAACACTGAAGCTTTCTTT. This gives the protein CASSVAPRTNTEAFF.

V usage is TRBV5-4 and J usage is TRBJ2-7; perhaps D is TRBD1 or TRBD2 (6 bases each). The V and J ends lost 5 bases and 2 bases respectively, with 17 bases between them. Germline V lookup: CDR1 SGHNT, CDR2 YYREEE (reference sequence). The CDR3 consists of 15 residues. CDR3 region: CASSKGGTQAYEQYF. The CDR3 DNA reads TGTGCCAGCAGTAAAGGCGGGACACAAGCCTACGAGCAGTACTTC.

The V call is TRBV7-2, the J call TRBJ2-5; D assignment may be TRBD1 or TRBD2 (5 bases each). CDR3 length equals 13 residues. The V gene lost 4 bases and the J gene lost 4 bases, with 10 bases spanning the gap. Germline V gives CDR1 SGHTA, CDR2 FQGNSA. The chain's CDR3 is CASSSTGGETQYF. Here the CDR3 DNA reads TGTGCCAGCAGCTCCACAGGAGGAGAGACCCAGTACTTC.

Remarks on this clone: Distinct nucleotide sequences in the sample also encode this CDR3. The rearrangement links TRBV4-3 to TRBJ2-7; no clear D gene. Germline V CDR1 and CDR2: LGHNA, YSLEER. This CDR3 has 13 amino acids. V was pared by 0 bases and J by 2 bases, with 5 bases between. The CDR3 DNA is TGCGCCAGCAGCCAAGATAGGGCCTACGAGCAGTACTTC. Its protein product is CASSQDRAYEQYF.

The CDR3 spells CASSLVEGAGELFF. DNA of the CDR3: TGCGCCAGCAGCTTGGTGGAGGGGGCCGGGGAGCTGTTTTTT. This chain uses TRBV5-1 with TRBJ2-2; D is perhaps TRBD1 or TRBD2 (6 bases each). Between the trimmed V and J ends, which lost 0 bases and 6 bases, there was a span of 9 bases. This CDR3 comprises 14 residues. Looked up from germline, CDR1 is SGHRS and CDR2 is YFSETQ.

This clone turned up a few times. The genes are TRBV10-3 and TRBJ1-5; D perhaps matches TRBD1 (5 bases). The CDR3 spans 14 residues. V was trimmed by 8 bases and J by 7 bases, leaving 18 bases between them. Germline loops: CDR1 ENHRY, CDR2 SYGVKD. CDR3 DNA: TGTGCCATCCGCTCCGGGGCGCTGGGCCAGCCCCAGCATTTT. Translation gives CAIRSGALGQPQHF.

The chain couples TRBV11-2 to TRBJ2-1; 7 positions match TRBD2. Germline CDR1 and CDR2: SGHAT and FQNNGV. The CDR3 runs to 15 residues. V was clipped by 5 bases and J by 12 bases; unmatched bases: 16. This chain's CDR3 is CASSHPLRTRAMQFF. The CDR3 DNA reads as TGTGCCAGCAGCCACCCCCTACGGACTAGGGCGATGCAGTTCTTC.

The chain couples TRBV9 to TRBJ1-3; TRBD1 is a possible D gene (5 bases). The CDR3 is made up of 16 amino acids. CDR1 is SGDLS and CDR2 is YYNGEE in the germline V gene. V lost 1 base, J lost 0 bases, and 11 bases lay in between. Here the CDR3 reads CASSVSGAHSGNTIYF. The DNA of the CDR3 is TGTGCCAGCAGCGTATCTGGGGCTCACTCTGGAAACACCATATATTTT.

On this clone: At the DNA level, this CDR3 is encoded by other sequences in the same sample as well. The V call is TRBV11-2, the J call TRBJ2-5; D tentatively reads TRBD1 or TRBD2 (5 bases each). Trimming cost V 0 bases and J 4 bases, with 12 bases left between them. The CDR3 runs 15 residues. Germline CDR1 is SGHAT and CDR2 is FQNNGV. The CDR3 region is CASSLDRAGGETQYF. In nucleotides, the CDR3 is TGTGCCAGCAGCTTAGATCGAGCTGGGGGAGAGACCCAGTACTTC. The whole variable domain, remainder taken from reference TRBV11-2 and TRBJ2-5, is EAGVAQSPRYKIIEKRQSVAFWCNPISGHATLYWYQQILGQGPKLLIQFQNNGVVDDSQLPKDRFSAERLKGVDSTLKIQPAKLEDSAVYLCASSLDRAGGETQYFGPGTRLLVL.

The chain has TRBV5-3 and TRBJ1-5, with 7 bases identical to TRBD1. TRBV5-3 has ORF status, its function being uncertain. Trimming removed 6 bases from V and 2 bases from J; junction bases left unmatched: 11. The CDR3 extends over 16 amino acids. Written as DNA, the CDR3 is TGTGCCAGAACCAATCCGGAGGGGGCTGGCAATCAGCCCCAGCATTTT. Its translation: CARTNPEGAGNQPQHF.

The chain couples TRBV5-1 to TRBJ2-5; TRBD2 aligns across 13 bases. The CDR3 sequence is 15 residues long. V lost 7 bases, J lost 5 bases, and 8 bases stayed unmatched. Germline V CDR1 and CDR2: SGHRS, YFSETQ. CDR3 sequence: CASRTSGSEGETQYF. CDR3 sequence (DNA): TGCGCCAGCCGGACTAGCGGGAGTGAAGGGGAGACCCAGTACTTC.

V is TRBV15 and J is TRBJ2-1, with D perhaps TRBD2 (5 bases). CDR1 is LNHNV, CDR2 YYDKDF, per germline (reference sequence). V shed 0 bases and J shed 0 bases, with 9 bases lying between them. The CDR3 extends over 16 amino acids. The chain's CDR3 is CATSRDTGISYNEQFF. CDR3 DNA: TGTGCCACCAGCAGAGATACGGGAATCTCCTACAATGAGCAGTTCTTC.

The V call is TRBV6-5, the J call TRBJ2-7; 7 bases line up with TRBD2. Looked up from germline, CDR1 is MNHEY and CDR2 is SVGAGI. The V and J ends lost 6 bases and 3 bases, in that order; junction bases with no gene match: 8. There are 14 residues in the CDR3. The CDR3 DNA reads as TGTGCCAGCAGGGAGGTGGGGGGGAGCTACGAGCAGTACTTC. It specifies CASREVGGSYEQYF.

The chain carries TRBV12-5 and TRBJ2-2; D perhaps matches TRBD2 (6 bases). V was trimmed by 1 base and J by 7 bases, leaving 19 bases between them. This CDR3 has 17 amino acids. Per the germline V gene, CDR1 is LGHNT and CDR2 is FRNRAP. The CDR3 reads CASGLGADAGTGGELFF. The CDR3 DNA is TGTGCTAGTGGTTTGGGTGCGGACGCGGGGACGGGCGGGGAGCTGTTTTTT.

This clone was counted a single time. The chain employs TRBV5-4 and TRBJ1-2, with 12 bases fitting TRBD1. The CDR3 loop spans 17 amino acids. In germline, CDR1 is SGHNT, CDR2 YYREEE (reference sequence). Losses at the gene ends were 0 bases for V and 1 base for J; bases not matched to a gene: 4. As DNA, the CDR3 is TGTGCCAGCAGCTTGGTGGGACAGGGGGCTTTTAACTATGGCTACACCTTC. Translated, it gives CASSLVGQGAFNYGYTF.

The chain couples TRBV9 to TRBJ2-5; a weak D match, TRBD1 (5 bases). Germline loops: CDR1 SGDLS, CDR2 YYNGEE. V lost 4 bases to trimming and J lost 0 bases, with 19 bases between them. The CDR3 loop spans 17 amino acids. CDR3 region: CASSPGWARGNQETQYF. CDR3 bases: TGTGCCAGCAGCCCTGGGTGGGCTAGGGGAAACCAAGAGACCCAGTACTTC.

Concerning this clone itself: The same CDR3 arises from other DNA sequences in this sample as well. The J gene is TRBJ1-2, the V gene TRBV7-9; no definite D call. Per the germline V gene, CDR1 is SEHNR and CDR2 is FQNEAQ (reference sequence). The CDR3 is 13 residues long. The germline V and J ends were trimmed by 2 bases and 8 bases, with 12 bases remaining between them. This chain's CDR3 is CASSLKGLGGYTF. The CDR3 DNA reads as TGTGCCAGCAGCTTAAAGGGTCTGGGGGGCTACACCTTC.

The CDR3 DNA reads as TGTGCCAGAAGCTTAGGGGTCGTCGGGGGGCATAATCGTCAGCCCCAGCATTTT. Translating gives CARSLGVVGGHNRQPQHF. V gene TRBV7-5 combines with J gene TRBJ1-5. TRBV7-5 is classified as a pseudogene. The CDR3 spans 18 residues.

The V and J genes are TRBV7-3 and TRBJ2-1; 14 bases align to TRBD2. V shed 3 bases and J 7 bases; nucleotides not matched to a gene: 2. Germline V gene lookup returns CDR1 SGHTA and CDR2 FQGTGA. The CDR3 consists of 15 residues. CDR3 nucleotide sequence: TGTGCCAGCAGCTTCGGACTAGCGGGGGGAAATGAGCAGTTCTTC. It translates to CASSFGLAGGNEQFF. Supplemented by reference TRBV7-3 and TRBJ2-1, the full variable domain reads GAGVSQTPSNKVTEKGKYVELRCDPISGHTALYWYRQSLGQGPEFLIYFQGTGAADDSGLPNDRFFAVRPEGSVSTLKIQRTERGDSAVYLCASSFGLAGGNEQFFGPGTRLTVL.

Points on this clone: Other DNA variants within this sample encode the same CDR3. The V gene is TRBV19, the J gene TRBJ2-6, with D unclear. V lost 6 bases, J lost 0 bases, and 3 bases lay in between. Looked up from germline, CDR1 is LNHDA and CDR2 is SQIVND (reference sequence). The CDR3 spans 13 residues. CDR3 DNA sequence: TGTGCCAGTAGGGACTCTGGGGCCAACGTCCTGACTTTC. This translates into CASRDSGANVLTF.

The V and J genes are TRBV7-8 and TRBJ2-1; D unclear. Between the trimmed V and J ends, which lost 1 base and 0 bases, there was a span of 7 bases. Germline values: CDR1 SGHVS, CDR2 FQNEAQ. CDR3 size: 15 residues. CDR3 protein: CASSLGLSSYNEQFF. DNA of the CDR3: TGTGCCAGCAGCTTAGGGCTTAGCTCCTACAATGAGCAGTTCTTC.

CDR3 amino acids: CASSPNTGTANTEAFF. CDR3 in DNA: TGTGCCAGCAGTCCTAACACCGGGACAGCGAACACTGAAGCTTTCTTT. The chain has TRBV6-6 and TRBJ1-1; 7 bases match TRBD1. V lost 5 bases and J lost 1; bases outside the gene matches: 10. The length of the CDR3 is 16 residues. From germline, CDR1 is MNHNY and CDR2 SVGAGI (reference sequence).

This sequence joins TRBV4-1 and TRBJ1-2; 9 bases agree with TRBD1. The length of the CDR3 is 17 residues. In germline, CDR1 is MGHRA, CDR2 YSYEKL. With 5 bases clipped from V and 8 bases from J, the junction kept 18 bases outside the gene matches. In DNA, the CDR3 is TGCGCCAGCAGCTTGGTGGCGGGGACAGGGACTGTGGGAGGCTACACCTTC. Protein sequence: CASSLVAGTGTVGGYTF.

The CDR3: CASRQGRERMGLAGEAYEQYF. The CDR3 DNA reads TGTGCCAGCCGGCAGGGCCGGGAACGGATGGGACTAGCGGGAGAAGCATACGAGCAGTACTTC. The gene calls are TRBV21-1 and TRBJ2-7; the table's D call, TRBD2, was not checked against the DNA. TRBV21-1 corresponds to a pseudogene. This CDR3 comprises 21 residues.

In regard to this clone: The same CDR3 also results from other DNA sequences found in this sample. This chain joins TRBV6-1 and TRBJ2-5; D uncertain. The germline V gene has CDR1 MNHNS and CDR2 SASEGT. Trimming cost V 3 bases and J 5 bases, with 4 bases left between them. The CDR3 extends over 11 amino acids. The CDR3 loop is CASSDLETQYF. CDR3 in DNA: TGTGCCAGCAGTGACTTGGAGACCCAGTACTTC.

As to this clone: Other nucleotide sequences from this sample produce the same CDR3. The genes are TRBV5-1 and TRBJ1-3; possibly TRBD1 for D (5 bases). V dropped 0 bases and J dropped 4 bases, with 8 bases sitting between them. The CDR3 has 14 amino acids. Germline assignment: CDR1 SGHRS and CDR2 YFSETQ. This CDR3 is CASSLAGLGNTIYF. The CDR3 region has the DNA TGCGCCAGCAGCTTGGCGGGGCTGGGAAACACCATATATTTT.

This clone was recorded only once. This sequence joins TRBV19 and TRBJ1-6, with 9 bases identical to TRBD1. With V trimmed by 8 bases and J by 6 bases, 11 bases remained unmatched. The CDR3 runs 16 residues. CDR1 and CDR2 (germline): LNHDA, SQIVND (reference sequence). Here the CDR3 reads CASATSGDRANSPLHF. The CDR3 nucleotides read TGTGCCAGTGCTACCTCGGGGGACAGGGCTAATTCACCCCTCCACTTT.

The rearrangement joins TRBV11-2 to TRBJ2-3; D not certain. CDR1 and CDR2 from the germline V gene are SGHAT and FQNNGV. CDR3 length equals 16 residues. Trimming pared 0 bases from V and 0 bases from J, leaving 10 bases between. The CDR3 protein is CASSLDLFSSTDTQYF. In nucleotides, the CDR3 is TGTGCCAGCAGCTTAGATCTATTTTCTAGCACAGATACGCAGTATTTT.

The V and J genes are TRBV18 and TRBJ2-1, with 13 bases fitting TRBD2. Germline CDR1 is KGHSH and CDR2 is LQKENI. The V segment lost 6 bases and the J segment 5 bases; nucleotides outside the gene matches: 7. The CDR3 extends over 16 amino acids. The CDR3 nucleotides read TGTGCCAGCTCTCTTAGGACTAGCGGGGGCAACAATGAGCAGTTCTTC. It is translated as CASSLRTSGGNNEQFF.